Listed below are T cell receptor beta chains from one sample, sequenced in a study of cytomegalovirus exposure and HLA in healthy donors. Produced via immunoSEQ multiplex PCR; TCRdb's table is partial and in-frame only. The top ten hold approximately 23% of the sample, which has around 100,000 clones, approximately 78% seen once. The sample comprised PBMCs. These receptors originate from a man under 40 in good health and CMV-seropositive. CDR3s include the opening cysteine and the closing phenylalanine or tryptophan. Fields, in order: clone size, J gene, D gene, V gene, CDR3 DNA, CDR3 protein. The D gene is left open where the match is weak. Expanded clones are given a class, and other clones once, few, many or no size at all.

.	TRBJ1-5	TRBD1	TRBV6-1	TGTGCCAGCAGTGTCCGGACAGGGGAGAGGTGGTCCCAGCATTTT	CASSVRTGERWSQHF
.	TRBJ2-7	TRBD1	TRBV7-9	TGTTCCAGCAGTTCCACTACAGGGGGCTATGAGCAGTACTTC	CSSSSTTGGYEQYF
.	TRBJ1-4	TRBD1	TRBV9	TGTGCCAGCAGCTCGGGACAGCTAAATGAAAAACTGTTTTTT	CASSSGQLNEKLFF
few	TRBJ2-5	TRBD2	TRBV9	TGTGCCAGCAGCGTAGGAGGCGGGGGGGCCTTAAAGACCCAGTACTTC	CASSVGGGGALKTQYF
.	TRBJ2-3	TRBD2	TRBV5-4	TGTGCCAGCAGCTTAGCGGGAGAATTAGATACGCAGTATTTT	CASSLAGELDTQYF
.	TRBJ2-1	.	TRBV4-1	TGCGCCAGCAGCCAAGATCCGGGGGAGGATGAGCAGTTCTTC	CASSQDPGEDEQFF
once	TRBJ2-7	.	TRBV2	TGTGCCAGCTCCCGAAGGGCAGGGCCATACGAGCAGTACTTC	CASSRRAGPYEQYF
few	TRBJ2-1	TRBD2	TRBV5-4	TGTGCCAGCAGTCCTCCTCTCATCGGGACTAGCGGGAACAATGAGCAGTTCTTC	CASSPPLIGTSGNNEQFF
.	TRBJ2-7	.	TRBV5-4	TGTGCCAGCAGCTTGGCCGGGGATTCCTACGAGCAGTACTTC	CASSLAGDSYEQYF
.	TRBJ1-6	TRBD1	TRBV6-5	TGTGCCAGCAGGACTAGGACAGGAAATTCACCCCTCCACTTT	CASRTRTGNSPLHF